This passage covers 14 T cell receptor beta chains from one sample sequenced in a study of early T cells in non-severe SARS-CoV-2 infection. TCRdb independently ran MiXCR on the 5' RACE reads; one entry per CDR3 protein. The data contain roughly 34,000 distinct CDR3 sequences, less than 7% of them singletons. This material consisted of whole blood, taken at baseline. The receptors shown here come from an adult who was a healthcare worker with PCR-confirmed SARS-CoV-2 infection or an uninfected control (not recorded which).

There are a few counts of this clonotype. The V gene is TRBV28, the J gene TRBJ2-3; perhaps TRBD1 as D (6 bases). The V gene lost 8 bases and the J gene lost 2 bases, with 11 bases spanning the gap. The germline V gene encodes CDR1 MDHEN and CDR2 SYDVKM. This CDR3 spans 13 amino acids. CDR3: CASLGQFTDTQYF. The CDR3, as DNA: TGTGCCAGCTTAGGACAGTTCACAGATACGCAGTATTTT.

This clonotype was seen many times. The chain is built from TRBV20-1 and TRBJ2-7; a weak D match, TRBD2 (5 bases). The CDR3 length is 13 residues. Trimming stripped 6 bases from V and 11 bases from J, with 23 bases between. Germline V gene sequence: CDR1 DFQATT, CDR2 SNEGSKA (reference sequence). The CDR3: CSAQLSGALGKYF. The CDR3 DNA sequence: TGCAGTGCCCAGTTGAGCGGAGCGCTGGGGAAGTACTTC.

The CDR3 region is CASSLAGQQISGNTIYF. CDR3 nucleotide sequence: TGTGCCAGCAGCCTGGCGGGACAGCAAATCTCTGGAAACACCATATATTTT. The rearrangement joins TRBV6-5 to TRBJ1-3; 7 bases match TRBD1. Trimming took 6 bases from V and 0 from J; bases not matched to a gene: 11. Germline CDR1 and CDR2: MNHEY and SVGAGI. The CDR3 totals 17 residues.

This clonotype was seen a few times. The junction and the germline gene differ at one end; a read error may be behind it. The CDR3 loop is CSARDLKPEVFF. As DNA, the CDR3 is TGCAGTGCTAGGGACTTAAAGCCCGAAGTTTTCTTT. The chain combines TRBV20-1 with TRBJ1-1; no clear D. The CDR3 has 12 residues. The germline V gene has CDR1 DFQATT and CDR2 SNEGSKA (reference sequence).

This clonotype was observed many times. V and J are TRBV7-2 and TRBJ2-1; D not certain. With 6 bases removed from V and 7 bases from J, the gap between germline ends came to 7 bases. Germline V CDR1 and CDR2: SGHTA, FQGNSA. The CDR3 covers 11 residues. CDR3: CASRSSNEQFF. The CDR3 nucleotides are TGTGCCAGCAGAAGCTCGAATGAGCAGTTCTTC.

This clonotype occurred many times. This chain uses TRBV15 with TRBJ2-7; possible D gene TRBD2, 6 bases. Germline assignment: CDR1 LNHNV and CDR2 YYDKDF (reference sequence). The CDR3 is 15 residues long. Trimming left V 0 bases short and J 7 bases short, with 16 bases between. CDR3 in amino acids: CATSRDPGGESEQYF. The CDR3 DNA reads as TGTGCCACCAGCAGAGATCCCGGCGGGGAAAGTGAGCAGTACTTC. Based on the CDR3 plus reference TRBV15 and TRBJ2-7, the full variable domain is DAMVIQNPRYQVTQFGKPVTLSCSQTLNHNVMYWYQQKSSQAPKLLFHYYDKDFNNEADTPDNFQSRRPNTSFCFLDIRSPGLGDTAMYLCATSRDPGGESEQYFGPGTRLTVT.

This clonotype was observed a handful of times. The CDR3 DNA is TGCGCCAGCAGCCAAGGTCCGCAGGGCTGGGGTGGTACTGAAGCTTTCTTT. It is translated as CASSQGPQGWGGTEAFF. This chain joins TRBV4-3 and TRBJ1-1; a weak D match, TRBD1 (5 bases). V shed 1 base and J shed 5 bases, with 20 bases lying between them. The germline CDR1 and CDR2 sequences are LGHNA and YSLEER. The CDR3 contains 17 residues.

This clonotype has a count of ten or more. The chain is built from TRBV25-1 and TRBJ2-1, with D hard to call. Germline loops: CDR1 MGHDK, CDR2 SYGVNS. The CDR3 is made up of 10 amino acids. With 2 bases removed from V and 9 bases from J, the gap between germline ends came to 2 bases. DNA of the CDR3: TGTGCCAGCAGTGAAGTTGAGCAGTTCTTC. Translating gives CASSEVEQFF.

This clonotype was seen a few times. The chain is built from TRBV20-1 and TRBJ2-7, with D possibly TRBD2 on 6 matching bases. The germline gives CDR1 DFQATT, CDR2 SNEGSKA (reference sequence). The CDR3 contains 14 residues. V was clipped by 8 bases and J by 0 bases, with 17 bases between them. The CDR3 reads CSTTGTSSSYEQYF. Written as DNA, the CDR3 is TGCAGTACTACCGGGACTTCCTCCTCCTACGAGCAGTACTTC.

This clonotype was seen ten or more times. The V and J genes are TRBV7-2 and TRBJ2-7; unclear D gene. The V gene lost 7 bases and the J gene lost 0 bases, with 16 bases spanning the gap. This CDR3 has 15 amino acids. Germline CDR1 and CDR2: SGHTA and FQGNSA. CDR3 nucleotides: TGTGCCAGCACCCTAGGTGCGGAGATCTCCTACGAGCAGTACTTC. It translates to CASTLGAEISYEQYF.

This clonotype appeared many times. The chain couples TRBV6-6 to TRBJ1-1; maybe TRBD1 (6 bases). The CDR3 totals 14 residues. Looked up from germline, CDR1 is MNHNY and CDR2 is SVGAGI (reference sequence). Trimming pared 6 bases from V and 11 bases from J, leaving 22 bases between. The CDR3 DNA reads as TGTGCCAGCAGCTCAGAGAACCGGGGGCCGGGGGCTTTCTTT. Residues: CASSSENRGPGAFF.

This clonotype showed up many times. V usage is TRBV6-2 or TRBV6-3 and J usage is TRBJ2-7, with D tentatively TRBD1 (5 bases). Germline loops: CDR1 MNHEY, CDR2 SVGEGT. The CDR3 is 14 residues long. The ends were cut back, 1 base at V and 5 bases at J, with 12 bases in the middle. The DNA of the CDR3 is TGTGCCAGCAGTTACTTGCCAGGGAAGAACGAGCAGTACTTC. Translated, it gives CASSYLPGKNEQYF.

The sample holds a few counts of this clonotype. The chain uses TRBV5-4 and TRBJ2-7, with D perhaps matching TRBD2 (6 bases). The CDR3 length is 15 residues. CDR1 is SGHNT and CDR2 is YYREEE in the germline V gene (reference sequence). V was cut by 5 bases and J by 2 bases, with 17 bases left in between. The CDR3 here is CASSQPRDSTYEQYF. CDR3 nucleotide sequence: TGTGCCAGCAGTCAACCCCGGGACTCCACCTACGAGCAGTACTTC.

This clonotype was picked up many times. The chain carries TRBV27 and TRBJ2-7; perhaps TRBD1 as D (7 bases). The germline CDR1 and CDR2 sequences are MNHEY and SMNVEV (reference sequence). The CDR3 extends over 15 amino acids. V lost 8 bases, J lost 7 bases, and 24 bases lay in between. The CDR3 region is CASSRAGQGGFEQYF. In nucleotides, the CDR3 is TGTGCCAGCTCCCGGGCGGGCCAGGGGGGTTTTGAGCAGTACTTC.